This entry lists 11 T cell receptor beta chains sequenced from one sample in a study of T cells after yellow fever vaccination. One entry per CDR3 protein results from TCRdb running MiXCR on the 5' RACE reads. The sample lists 50,000 or so distinct CDR3 sequences, about 6.6% occurring once. The sample in question was CD8+ T cells not binding an NS4B(214-222) dextramer, sorted from PBMCs, obtained about 49 days after the first yellow fever vaccination. The receptors derive from a man younger than 35 who received the YFV17D yellow fever vaccine.

This clonotype was seen many times. The CDR3 region has the DNA TGCAGCGGACGTGGGGAATGGGAGACCCAGTACTTC. This translates into CSGRGEWETQYF. The J gene is TRBJ2-5, the V gene TRBV29-1; the D is unclear. This CDR3 has 12 amino acids. Germline CDR1 is SQVTM and CDR2 is ANQGSEA. The V and J ends lost 7 bases and 5 bases respectively, with 14 bases between them. Using reference TRBV29-1 and TRBJ2-5 for the parts outside the CDR3, the full variable domain is SAVISQKPSRDICQRGTSLTIQCQVDSQVTMMFWYRQQPGQSLTLIATANQGSEATYESGFVIDKFPISRPNLTFSTLTVSNMSPEDSSIYLCSGRGEWETQYFGPGTRLLVL.

The chain employs TRBV6-5 and TRBJ2-5; a weak D match, TRBD1 (5 bases). The germline gives CDR1 MNHEY, CDR2 SVGAGI. Trimming pared 2 bases from V and 2 bases from J, leaving 12 bases between. The CDR3 loop spans 15 amino acids. The CDR3 DNA reads as TGTGCCAGCAGTTACGGGGCAGAGCGACAAGAGACCCAGTACTTC. This gives the protein CASSYGAERQETQYF.

The chain recombines TRBV20-1 with TRBJ2-2; D is possibly TRBD2 (6 bases). Germline-derived CDR1 and CDR2 are DFQATT and SNEGSKA (reference sequence). Deletions cut 3 bases from V and 6 bases from J, with 14 bases between. This CDR3 contains 14 residues. As DNA, the CDR3 is TGCAGTGCTAGCGCGCGCGGGGAGGCCGGGGAGCTGTTTTTT. This gives the protein CSASARGEAGELFF.

This clonotype was detected many times. The V gene is TRBV14, the J gene TRBJ2-1; no clear D. The germline V gene has CDR1 SGHDN and CDR2 FVKESK. This CDR3 comprises 14 residues. V was shortened by 0 bases and J by 3 bases, with 6 bases between the two germline ends. For the CDR3, the DNA is TGTGCCAGCAGCCAAGAGACTTACTACAATGAGCAGTTCTTC. Encoded protein: CASSQETYYNEQFF.

This clonotype was detected many times. This chain uses TRBV4-2 with TRBJ2-7; the D call may be TRBD1 or TRBD2 (6 bases each). This CDR3 comprises 16 residues. Germline CDR1 LGHNA, CDR2 YNFKEQ. The ends were cut back, 0 bases at V and 5 bases at J, with 17 bases in the middle. The CDR3 bases are TGTGCCAGCAGCCAAGATAACCCGGGGGCTCAACACGAGCAGTACTTC. Translating gives CASSQDNPGAQHEQYF.

This clonotype was seen a few times. The chain uses TRBV15 and TRBJ2-5; D might be TRBD1 (6 bases). CDR3 length: 15 amino acids. CDR1 and CDR2 from the germline V gene are LNHNV and YYDKDF (reference sequence). V dropped 5 bases and J dropped 6 bases, with 19 bases sitting between them. Here the CDR3 reads CATSEAPQGKKTQYF. In DNA form, the CDR3 reads TGTGCCACCAGCGAGGCCCCTCAGGGGAAAAAGACCCAGTACTTC.

This clonotype showed up just a few times. The chain employs TRBV5-1 and TRBJ1-1, with TRBD1 matching over 8 bases. CDR1 is SGHRS and CDR2 is YFSETQ in the germline V gene. The length of the CDR3 is 13 residues. The V segment lost 1 base and the J segment 5 bases; nucleotides outside the gene matches: 1. CDR3 sequence (DNA): TGCGCCAGCAGCTTGAGGGACAGGACTGAAGCTTTCTTT. Translated, it gives CASSLRDRTEAFF.

In this sample, this clonotype turned up many times. The chain couples TRBV15 to TRBJ2-2; 10 bases are shared with TRBD1. CDR1 is LNHNV, CDR2 YYDKDF, per germline (reference sequence). The V and J ends lost 8 bases and 5 bases, in that order; junction bases with no gene match: 5. The CDR3 runs 14 residues. CDR3 bases: TGTGCCACCGGGGACAGGGGCCGGACCGGGGAGCTGTTTTTT. Translated, it gives CATGDRGRTGELFF.

This clonotype was counted at least ten times. The chain joins TRBV21-1 to TRBJ2-1; the D call in the table, TRBD2, was not verified against the DNA. TRBV21-1 constitutes a pseudogene. The CDR3 covers 13 residues. CDR3 nucleotide sequence: TGTGCCAGACTCAGGCGGGACTACAATGAGCAGTTCTTC. Its protein is CARLRRDYNEQFF.

Only a few counts were recorded for this clonotype. As DNA, the CDR3 is TGTGCCAGCAGATTGACAGGAAACTATGGCTACACCTTC. It codes for CASRLTGNYGYTF. This chain connects TRBV6-1 to TRBJ1-2; D perhaps matches TRBD1 (6 bases). The CDR3 consists of 13 residues. With 6 bases removed from V and 2 bases from J, the gap between germline ends came to 10 bases. Germline loops: CDR1 MNHNS, CDR2 SASEGT.

This chain uses TRBV4-1 with TRBJ1-4; perhaps TRBD1 as D (6 bases). The CDR3 has 16 residues. V lost 1 base to trimming and J lost 6 bases, with 15 bases between them. The germline V gene encodes CDR1 MGHRA and CDR2 YSYEKL. Written as DNA, the CDR3 is TGCGCCAGCAGCCAAGGACCCGGGGGCGCCGATGAAAAACTGTTTTTT. Protein: CASSQGPGGADEKLFF.